A selection of T cell receptor beta chains follows, all from one sample in a study of identical twins. TCRdb called the 5' RACE reads again in MiXCR, with one record for every CDR3 protein. The sample includes 700,000 to 950,000 distinct CDR3 sequences, 9% to 15% of them seen just once. Separately, the same data were catalogued under a study of yellow fever vaccine responses in identical twins.

Sequencing was done on a sample of PBMCs. Every receptor here comes from a woman younger than 30 in good health. Each CDR3 is given with its conserved first and last residue. D genes are given only for firm matches. Where a row states a size, it is once, few, many or the class of an expanded clone; other rows omit it.

clone_size	v_call	j_call	d_call	cdr3_aa	cdr3_nt
NA	TRBV5-6	TRBJ2-5	NA	CASSQYISETQYF	TGTGCCAGCAGCCAGTACATCTCCGAGACCCAGTACTTC
NA	TRBV5-1	TRBJ2-2	TRBD2	CASSLGYSPRGGLTGELFF	TGCGCCAGCAGCTTGGGCTACTCTCCGCGGGGGGGCCTCACCGGGGAGCTGTTTTTT
NA	TRBV5-1	TRBJ2-1	TRBD2	CASSPVGGAGYNEQFF	TGCGCCAGCAGCCCGGTCGGGGGGGCAGGGTACAATGAGCAGTTCTTC
NA	TRBV28	TRBJ2-7	NA	CASSRRQPLSYEQYF	TGTGCCAGCAGCCGCCGACAGCCACTTAGCTACGAGCAGTACTTC
few	TRBV20-1	TRBJ1-6	TRBD1	CSAIGTGGLGSPLHF	TGCAGTGCTATTGGGACAGGGGGCTTAGGGTCACCCCTCCACTTT
many	TRBV5-1	TRBJ2-7	TRBD2	CASSLWTSGRGFYEQYF	TGCGCCAGCAGCCTATGGACTAGCGGGAGAGGGTTTTACGAGCAGTACTTC
few	TRBV10-3	TRBJ2-1	NA	CAISEFAGNYNEQFF	TGTGCCATCAGTGAATTCGCGGGGAATTACAATGAGCAGTTCTTC
NA	TRBV5-1	TRBJ2-1	NA	CASSSEEDSYNEQFF	TGCGCCAGCAGCTCCGAGGAGGATTCCTACAATGAGCAGTTCTTC
NA	TRBV6-5	TRBJ2-3	TRBD2	CASSYSGGSDTQYF	TGTGCCAGCAGTTATAGCGGGGGGTCAGATACGCAGTATTTT
few	TRBV10-3	TRBJ2-4	NA	CAISPGYLGEEILAKNIQYF	TGTGCCATCAGTCCGGGTTATCTTGGGGAGGAGATCCTAGCCAAAAACATTCAGTACTTC
NA	TRBV11-2	TRBJ2-7	NA	CASSFDVPYEQYF	TGTGCCAGCAGCTTTGACGTCCCCTACGAGCAGTACTTC
many	TRBV12-3/TRBV12-4	TRBJ2-1	NA	CASKELAQGFHNEQFF	TGTGCCAGCAAAGAACTAGCGCAGGGGTTCCACAATGAGCAGTTCTTC
NA	TRBV5-1	TRBJ2-1	NA	CASSAPHERDAPGAYNEQFF	TGCGCCAGCAGCGCCCCCCATGAGAGGGACGCACCCGGGGCTTACAATGAGCAGTTCTTC
many	TRBV5-1	TRBJ1-3	TRBD1	CASSRDRAGNTIYF	TGCGCCAGCAGCCGGGACAGGGCTGGAAACACCATATATTTT
few	TRBV7-8	TRBJ1-6	TRBD1	CASSGPGQGLEPLHF	TGTGCCAGCAGTGGGCCGGGACAGGGGCTAGAACCCCTCCACTTT
few	TRBV12-3/TRBV12-4	TRBJ2-7	NA	CASSAGSARYEQYF	TGTGCCAGCAGCGCCGGATCAGCCCGATACGAGCAGTACTTC